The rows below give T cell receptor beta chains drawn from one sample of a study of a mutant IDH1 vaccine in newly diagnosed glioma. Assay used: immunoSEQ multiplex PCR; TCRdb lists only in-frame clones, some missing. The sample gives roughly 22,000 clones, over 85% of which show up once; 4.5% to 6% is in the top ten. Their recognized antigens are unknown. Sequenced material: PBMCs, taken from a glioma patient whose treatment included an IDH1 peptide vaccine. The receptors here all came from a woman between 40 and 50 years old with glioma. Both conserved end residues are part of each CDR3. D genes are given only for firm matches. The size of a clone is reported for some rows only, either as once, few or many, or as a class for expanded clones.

CDR3 DNA: TGTGCCATCAGCGGGACCGAGAGCTCCTACAATGAGCAGTTCTTC; CDR3 protein: CAISGTESSYNEQFF; CDR3 length: 15; J gene: TRBJ2-1; D gene: .; V gene: TRBV10-3; clone size: .
CDR3 DNA: TGTGCCAGCAGCTCGGGGGGACTAGCGGGAGGACCGCAGGAGACCCAGTACTTC; CDR3 protein: CASSSGGLAGGPQETQYF; CDR3 length: 18; J gene: TRBJ2-5; D gene: TRBD2; V gene: TRBV5-4; clone size: .
CDR3 DNA: TGTGCCAGCAGTCCCCTGACTAGCGGGCAAGAGACCCAGTACTTC; CDR3 protein: CASSPLTSGQETQYF; CDR3 length: 15; J gene: TRBJ2-5; D gene: TRBD2; V gene: TRBV6-5; clone size: .
CDR3 DNA: TGTGCCAGCTCACCGAGGACAAACATGAACACTGAAGCTTTCTTT; CDR3 protein: CASSPRTNMNTEAFF; CDR3 length: 15; J gene: TRBJ1-1; D gene: .; V gene: TRBV18; clone size: .
CDR3 DNA: TGTGCCAGCACTCGAAGGGAGGGGGAGGATGGCTACACCTTC; CDR3 protein: CASTRREGEDGYTF; CDR3 length: 14; J gene: TRBJ1-2; D gene: .; V gene: TRBV6-5; clone size: .
CDR3 DNA: TGCGCCAGCAGCCGGGACAGCTTTTACACCTTC; CDR3 protein: CASSRDSFYTF; CDR3 length: 11; J gene: TRBJ1-2; D gene: TRBD1; V gene: TRBV5-1; clone size: .
CDR3 DNA: TGTGCCAGCAGCCCCAGTCGGGGGGCGGGGAACACTGAAGCTTTCTTT; CDR3 protein: CASSPSRGAGNTEAFF; CDR3 length: 16; J gene: TRBJ1-1; D gene: .; V gene: TRBV5-6; clone size: .
CDR3 DNA: TGTGCCAGCAGTAGATCTGGGGCCAACGTCCTGACTTTC; CDR3 protein: CASSRSGANVLTF; CDR3 length: 13; J gene: TRBJ2-6; D gene: .; V gene: TRBV2; clone size: once
CDR3 DNA: TGCGCCAGCAGCTTGTTGGTCGCAGGGCCCAAAGAGACCCAGTACTTC; CDR3 protein: CASSLLVAGPKETQYF; CDR3 length: 16; J gene: TRBJ2-5; D gene: .; V gene: TRBV5-1; clone size: once
CDR3 DNA: TGCAGCGTTGGGGTGGGGAACAGGGACTATGGCTACACCTTC; CDR3 protein: CSVGVGNRDYGYTF; CDR3 length: 14; J gene: TRBJ1-2; D gene: .; V gene: TRBV29-1; clone size: once
CDR3 DNA: TGTGCCAGCAGGTTATCGAAGGCTAACACTGAAGCTTTCTTT; CDR3 protein: CASRLSKANTEAFF; CDR3 length: 14; J gene: TRBJ1-1; D gene: .; V gene: TRBV2; clone size: .
CDR3 DNA: TGTGCCAGCAGCCCGCAAAGGCAGGGGGCTAATGAAAAACTGTTTTTT; CDR3 protein: CASSPQRQGANEKLFF; CDR3 length: 16; J gene: TRBJ1-4; D gene: TRBD1; V gene: TRBV14; clone size: .
CDR3 DNA: TGTGCCAGCAGCCACCGCAGGGATGGCTACACCTTC; CDR3 protein: CASSHRRDGYTF; CDR3 length: 12; J gene: TRBJ1-2; D gene: .; V gene: TRBV5-6; clone size: .
CDR3 DNA: TGCGCCAGCAGCCCAGGGGCATCGGGGGGCACAGATACGCAGTATTTT; CDR3 protein: CASSPGASGGTDTQYF; CDR3 length: 16; J gene: TRBJ2-3; D gene: .; V gene: TRBV5-1; clone size: .
CDR3 DNA: TGTGCCAGCAGCGTTACGGACAGGGCGGACTCACCCCTCCACTTT; CDR3 protein: CASSVTDRADSPLHF; CDR3 length: 15; J gene: TRBJ1-6; D gene: TRBD1; V gene: TRBV5-8; clone size: .
CDR3 DNA: TGTGCCAGCCAGGTCCCGGGGAGCTCCTACGAGCAGTACTTC; CDR3 protein: CASQVPGSSYEQYF; CDR3 length: 14; J gene: TRBJ2-7; D gene: .; V gene: TRBV6-1; clone size: .
CDR3 DNA: TGTGCCAGCAGCCAAGATCGGTTTGGGCGGGGGGCCACAGATACGCAGTATTTT; CDR3 protein: CASSQDRFGRGATDTQYF; CDR3 length: 18; J gene: TRBJ2-3; D gene: TRBD2; V gene: TRBV4-2; clone size: .
CDR3 DNA: TGTGCCAGCAGTTACAGGGGGGACAGTCCGGGCACTGAAGCTTTCTTT; CDR3 protein: CASSYRGDSPGTEAFF; CDR3 length: 16; J gene: TRBJ1-1; D gene: TRBD1; V gene: TRBV6-5; clone size: .
CDR3 DNA: TGCGCCAGCAGCCAGACTGGGACAGGATATGGCTACACCTTC; CDR3 protein: CASSQTGTGYGYTF; CDR3 length: 14; J gene: TRBJ1-2; D gene: TRBD1; V gene: TRBV4-3; clone size: .
CDR3 DNA: TGTGCCAGCAGCGTAGGCCCGACCGCGGGGAACACTGAAGCTTTCTTT; CDR3 protein: CASSVGPTAGNTEAFF; CDR3 length: 16; J gene: TRBJ1-1; D gene: .; V gene: TRBV9; clone size: .
CDR3 DNA: TGTGCCAGCAAGGGCCAGGTTAATTCACCCCTCCACTTT; CDR3 protein: CASKGQVNSPLHF; CDR3 length: 13; J gene: TRBJ1-6; D gene: .; V gene: TRBV2; clone size: .
CDR3 DNA: TGCGCCAGCAGCCAAGCGGGTAGTGGTCGCGGGAGTTGGTACATTCAGTACTTC; CDR3 protein: CASSQAGSGRGSWYIQYF; CDR3 length: 18; J gene: TRBJ2-4; D gene: TRBD2; V gene: TRBV4-1; clone size: .
CDR3 DNA: TGCGCCAGCAGCCAATTTTTAACCACCTACGAGCAGTACTTC; CDR3 protein: CASSQFLTTYEQYF; CDR3 length: 14; J gene: TRBJ2-7; D gene: .; V gene: TRBV4-1; clone size: .
CDR3 DNA: TGTGCCAGTAGTACCCCATGGGTAAATTCACCCCTCCACTTT; CDR3 protein: CASSTPWVNSPLHF; CDR3 length: 14; J gene: TRBJ1-6; D gene: .; V gene: TRBV19; clone size: once
CDR3 DNA: TGTGCCATCAGTGAGTCGGTACAGGGTAGCGAGCAGTACTTC; CDR3 protein: CAISESVQGSEQYF; CDR3 length: 14; J gene: TRBJ2-7; D gene: .; V gene: TRBV10-3; clone size: .
CDR3 DNA: TGCGCCAGCAGCTCCTCCGGGACAGGGGGCGTTAGGCAGGCTTTCTTT; CDR3 protein: CASSSSGTGGVRQAFF; CDR3 length: 16; J gene: TRBJ1-1; D gene: TRBD1; V gene: TRBV5-1; clone size: few
CDR3 DNA: TGTGCCAGCAGTTGGAATAGGAACACTGAAGCTTTCTTT; CDR3 protein: CASSWNRNTEAFF; CDR3 length: 13; J gene: TRBJ1-1; D gene: .; V gene: TRBV6-6; clone size: .
CDR3 DNA: TGTGCCGTCGGGGATGGCGGGGGGGCTTTCATTCAGTACTTC; CDR3 protein: CAVGDGGGAFIQYF; CDR3 length: 14; J gene: TRBJ2-4; D gene: TRBD2; V gene: TRBV10-3; clone size: .
CDR3 DNA: TGTGCCAGCAGCTTCCCGGGACAGGGGCCTAAGAACACTGAAGCTTTCTTT; CDR3 protein: CASSFPGQGPKNTEAFF; CDR3 length: 17; J gene: TRBJ1-1; D gene: TRBD1; V gene: TRBV7-2; clone size: .
CDR3 DNA: TGTGCCAGCAGCGGCGGGGGCAACACCGGGGAGCTGTTTTTT; CDR3 protein: CASSGGGNTGELFF; CDR3 length: 14; J gene: TRBJ2-2; D gene: .; V gene: TRBV6-6; clone size: .
CDR3 DNA: TGTGCCAGCAGGTCGACAGTGTACGAGCAGTACTTC; CDR3 protein: CASRSTVYEQYF; CDR3 length: 12; J gene: TRBJ2-7; D gene: .; V gene: TRBV28; clone size: few
CDR3 DNA: TGTGCCAGCAGCCCGACAGGGCGCGATCAGCCCCAGCATTTT; CDR3 protein: CASSPTGRDQPQHF; CDR3 length: 14; J gene: TRBJ1-5; D gene: TRBD1; V gene: TRBV2; clone size: .
CDR3 DNA: TGTGCCAGCGCCGCTCGACCAGGGGGCTACTACGAGCAGTACTTC; CDR3 protein: CASAARPGGYYEQYF; CDR3 length: 15; J gene: TRBJ2-7; D gene: TRBD1; V gene: TRBV6-5; clone size: .
CDR3 DNA: TGTGCCAGCAGCCAACCCCCTCCGCCGGGACAGGGGATCTACGAGCAGTACTTC; CDR3 protein: CASSQPPPPGQGIYEQYF; CDR3 length: 18; J gene: TRBJ2-7; D gene: TRBD1; V gene: TRBV7-8; clone size: .
CDR3 DNA: TGTGCCAGCAGCCCCATCGGATGGGCCCACGAGCAGTACTTC; CDR3 protein: CASSPIGWAHEQYF; CDR3 length: 14; J gene: TRBJ2-7; D gene: .; V gene: TRBV7-2; clone size: .
CDR3 DNA: TGTGCCAGCAGTTACTCGTATCGGGACACCGGGGAGCTGTTTTTT; CDR3 protein: CASSYSYRDTGELFF; CDR3 length: 15; J gene: TRBJ2-2; D gene: .; V gene: TRBV6-5; clone size: .
CDR3 DNA: TGTGCCAGCACCCCACGGGTTCAAGAGCTTGCTTTCTTT; CDR3 protein: CASTPRVQELAFF; CDR3 length: 13; J gene: TRBJ1-1; D gene: .; V gene: TRBV2; clone size: .
CDR3 DNA: TGCGCCAGCAGTCGGGGATCCACTGAAGCTTTCTTT; CDR3 protein: CASSRGSTEAFF; CDR3 length: 12; J gene: TRBJ1-1; D gene: .; V gene: TRBV10-1; clone size: .
CDR3 DNA: TGTGCCAGCAGTGAAGCGCTATGGCAGGGTAGAGACGAGCAGTACTTC; CDR3 protein: CASSEALWQGRDEQYF; CDR3 length: 16; J gene: TRBJ2-7; D gene: .; V gene: TRBV2; clone size: .
CDR3 DNA: TGTGCTAGTGCTCTGACAGGGGCATACGAGCAGTACTTC; CDR3 protein: CASALTGAYEQYF; CDR3 length: 13; J gene: TRBJ2-7; D gene: TRBD1; V gene: TRBV12-5; clone size: .
CDR3 DNA: TGTGCCAGCAGCAAGACAAGGCTGGGGACTGAAGCTTTCTTT; CDR3 protein: CASSKTRLGTEAFF; CDR3 length: 14; J gene: TRBJ1-1; D gene: .; V gene: TRBV4-2; clone size: once
CDR3 DNA: TGTGCCTGGGACCGACCGGATGGCACTGAAGCTTTCTTT; CDR3 protein: CAWDRPDGTEAFF; CDR3 length: 13; J gene: TRBJ1-1; D gene: .; V gene: TRBV30; clone size: few